This entry describes one T cell receptor beta chain. Its antigen is not known. Diagnoses among patients were locally advanced or metastatic urothelial carcinoma. The source of the sample is a study of PD-L1 blockade in urothelial cancer. The protocol was immunoSEQ multiplex PCR, while the TCRdb copy is restricted to in-frame clones and leaves out a portion. The sample holds roughly 56,000 clones, almost 85% seen once. CDR1 LNHDA and CDR2 SQIVND come from the germline V gene (reference sequence). This CDR3 has 15 residues. The trim removed 7 bases at V and 7 bases at J, leaving 13 bases unmatched. General study results and limits: In blood at 3 weeks, tumor-associated clones expanded more among patients with durable benefit.

The TCR was taken from a man between 70 and 80 years old with urothelial cancer. Specimen: PBMCs, collected around atezolizumab (anti-PD-L1) treatment. The chain employs TRBV19 and TRBJ1-2; 9 positions match TRBD1. The CDR3 DNA reads TGTGCCAGTACCTCGTTGGGGACAGGGCCCTCTGGCTACACCTTC. Protein: CASTSLGTGPSGYTF.